This T cell receptor (beta chain) was recovered during a study of T cell repertoires in cytomegalovirus infection. Study summary: Selected CMV epitopes included recently identified HLA-C-restricted ones as well as well-studied HLA-B-restricted ones. Through public TCR beta signatures, both CMV infection and matching HLA type were indicated.

From the reads, TCRdb called clonotypes with MiXCR, one entry per CDR3 protein. The sample holds some 270,000 distinct CDR3 sequences, approximately 22% seen once. Per germline, CDR1 SGDLS and CDR2 YYNGEE. The CDR3 spans 15 residues. Trimming stripped 0 bases from V and 6 bases from J, with 13 bases between. General study points: Dominating the ex vivo response were HLA-C-restricted CMV-specific TCR beta clonotypes.

This clonotype was seen a handful of times. Its target is not known. This specimen was cultured PBMCs, taken from culture after CMV antigen stimulation. The rearrangement links TRBV9 to TRBJ2-1; a possible D gene is TRBD2 (6 bases). The source of this sequence is a human donor in good health (CMV status not recorded). Some clones in this sample may be carry-over from other donors' samples. The CDR3 DNA is TGTGCCAGCAGCGTAGGCGGGGCCCACTCCAATGAGCAGTTCTTC. Encoded protein: CASSVGGAHSNEQFF.